Detailed here is one TCR beta chain. Its antigen is not yet known. Per-base quality was not reported, and no clone a single base away is much larger than it. The data stem from a study of metastatic and nonmetastatic thyroid tumors (dated by TCRdb to the early 2020s). About the study as a whole: For patients with malignant and with benign thyroid disease, the researchers compared repertoires between peripheral blood samples and tumor or nodule tissue samples. The paper's findings and limits, for the study overall: In both blood and tumor samples, malignant tumors were reported to have significantly higher TCR beta diversity than benign nodules.

The library was produced with PCR. Sequencing instrument: Illumina HiSeq 4000. The TCR beta-chain CDR3 region of each patient was profiled by high-throughput sequencing. Turning to the authors' computational methods: CDR3 differences across clinicopathological groups were used to build a classifier for discriminating distant-metastatic papillary thyroid cancer patients. The Shannon index was used to assess repertoire diversity, and the Morisita-Horn index was used to assess tumor-blood repertoire similarity. The public reads were run again by TCRdb, first through fastp at Q25 and then through MiXCR, and only productive beta chains were kept. TCRdb, not the original authors, processed these V and J calls. Within this sample are 32,000 or so clones, with roughly 19% of them counted one time only. 9.5% to 15% of the sample is in the top ten clones. Ends trimmed: V by 6 bases, J by 4 bases; bases unmatched to a gene: 11. The CDR1 and CDR2 encoded by the germline V gene are MNHNS and SASEGT. Its CDR3 holds 16 amino acids, cysteine through phenylalanine. Only the CDR3 part of the read is kept: 48 bases, read in frame from the first base.

No patient had received any treatment before thyroid surgery. The study retrospectively analysed patient clinical samples collected from about 2012 to 2019 using T-cell receptor beta sequencing. What was sequenced was blood. The origin of this receptor is a male donor with papillary thyroid cancer or a benign thyroid nodule (not recorded which). Some clones in this sample may be carry-over from other donors' samples. The chain was built from TRBV6-1 and TRBJ2-3, and 9 junctional nucleotides match TRBD2. For the CDR3, the sequence is CASRPPSAGGSDTQYF. The DNA sequence follows: TGTGCCAGCAGACCCCCCTCAGCGGGAGGATCAGATACGCAGTATTTT.